Sequencing of this TCR beta chain was carried out in a study of vaccination and CD4 T cells after COVID-19. Study information: Post-vaccination specimens were collected at a median of roughly 78 days following dose two (range 14 to 241). Control cultures, each given a CEFX pool, an HIV-1 Nef pool, or no peptide, were included.

The V segment lost 3 bases and the J segment 4 bases; nucleotides outside the gene matches: 2. CDR3 length: 13 residues. Germline CDR1 is MNHEY and CDR2 is SMNVEV (reference sequence). This clonotype came up once. The antigen is undetermined. The Oncomine TCR Beta short-read assay sequenced DNA from cultured CD4+ T cells. Cultures of CD4+ T cells served as the source for extracting genomic DNA. TCRdb fed the PCR reads into MiXCR, producing one record per CDR3 protein. Found here are 16,000 or so distinct CDR3 sequences, around 52% of them singletons; the top ten hold roughly 3.5%. The treatment is: 10-day PBMC culture with coronavirus spike peptide pools or control peptides (ViraFEST assay). TCRs were sequenced by ViraFEST after antigen-specific T cells had been expanded with peptide pools.

The specimen comprised CD4+ T cells from blood, cultured in vitro, sampled before SARS-CoV-2 vaccination. This sequence joins TRBV27 and TRBJ2-7, with 8 bases lining up with TRBD2. The sequence derives from a human donor who had recovered from COVID-19. This CDR3 reads CASSFREGYEQYF. The CDR3 coding sequence is TGTGCCAGCAGTTTCCGGGAGGGGTACGAGCAGTACTTC.